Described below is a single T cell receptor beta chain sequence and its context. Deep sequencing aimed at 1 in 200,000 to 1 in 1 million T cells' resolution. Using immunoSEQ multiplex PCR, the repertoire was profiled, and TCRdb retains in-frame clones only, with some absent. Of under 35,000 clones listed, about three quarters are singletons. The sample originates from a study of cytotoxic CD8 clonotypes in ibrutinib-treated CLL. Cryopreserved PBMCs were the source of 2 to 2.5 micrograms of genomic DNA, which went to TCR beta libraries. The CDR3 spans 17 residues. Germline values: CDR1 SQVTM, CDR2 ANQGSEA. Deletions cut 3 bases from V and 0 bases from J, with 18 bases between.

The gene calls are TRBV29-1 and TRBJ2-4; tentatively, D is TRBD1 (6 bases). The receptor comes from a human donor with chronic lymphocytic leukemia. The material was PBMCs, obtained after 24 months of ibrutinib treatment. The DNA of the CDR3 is TGCAGCGTTGACGGCCTGACGACAGGACTAGCCAAAAACATTCAGTACTTC. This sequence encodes CSVDGLTTGLAKNIQYF.